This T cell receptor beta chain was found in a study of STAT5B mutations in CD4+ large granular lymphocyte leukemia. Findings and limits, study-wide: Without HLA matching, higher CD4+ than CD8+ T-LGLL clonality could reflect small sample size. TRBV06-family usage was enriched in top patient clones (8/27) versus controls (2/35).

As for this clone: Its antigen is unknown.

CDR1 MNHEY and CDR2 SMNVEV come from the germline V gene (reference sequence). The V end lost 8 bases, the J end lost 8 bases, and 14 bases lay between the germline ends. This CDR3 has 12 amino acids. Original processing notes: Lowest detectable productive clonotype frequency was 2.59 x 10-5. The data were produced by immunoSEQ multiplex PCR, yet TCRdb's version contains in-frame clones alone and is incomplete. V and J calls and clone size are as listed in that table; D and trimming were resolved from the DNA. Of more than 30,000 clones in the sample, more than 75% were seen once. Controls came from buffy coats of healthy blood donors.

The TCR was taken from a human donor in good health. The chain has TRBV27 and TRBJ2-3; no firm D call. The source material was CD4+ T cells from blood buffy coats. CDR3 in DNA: TGTGCCAGCGCTGCACGTAGCAGTACGCAGTATTTT. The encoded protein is CASAARSSTQYF.